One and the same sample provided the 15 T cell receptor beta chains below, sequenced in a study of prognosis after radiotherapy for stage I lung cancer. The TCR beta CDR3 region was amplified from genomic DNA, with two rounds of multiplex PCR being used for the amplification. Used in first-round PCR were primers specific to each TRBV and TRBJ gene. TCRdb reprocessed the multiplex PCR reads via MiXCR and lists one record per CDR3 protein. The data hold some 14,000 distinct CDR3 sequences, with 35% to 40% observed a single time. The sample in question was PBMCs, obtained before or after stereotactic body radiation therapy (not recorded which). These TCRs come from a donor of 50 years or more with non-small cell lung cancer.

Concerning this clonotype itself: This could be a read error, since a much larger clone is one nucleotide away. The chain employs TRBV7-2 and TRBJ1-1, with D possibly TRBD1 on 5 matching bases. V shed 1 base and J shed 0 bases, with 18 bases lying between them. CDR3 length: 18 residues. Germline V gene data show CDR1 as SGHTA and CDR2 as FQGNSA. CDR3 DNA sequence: TGTGCCAGCAGCTTAGGCTCGGACACTTTGGAACTGAACACTGAAGCTTTCTTT. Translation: CASSLGSDTLELNTEAFF. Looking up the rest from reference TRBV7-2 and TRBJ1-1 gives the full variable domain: GAGVSQSPSNKVTEKGKDVELRCDPISGHTALYWYRQSLGQGLEFLIYFQGNSAPDKSGLPSDRFSAERTGGSVSTLTIQRTQQEDSAVYLCASSLGSDTLELNTEAFFGQGTRLTVV.

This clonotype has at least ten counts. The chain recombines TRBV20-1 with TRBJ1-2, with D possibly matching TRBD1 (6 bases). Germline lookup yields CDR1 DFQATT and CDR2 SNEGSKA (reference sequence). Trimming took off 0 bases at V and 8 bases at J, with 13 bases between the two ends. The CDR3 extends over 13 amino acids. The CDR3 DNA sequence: TGCAGTGCTAGAGATGAACAGGGATTCGGCTACACCTTC. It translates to CSARDEQGFGYTF.

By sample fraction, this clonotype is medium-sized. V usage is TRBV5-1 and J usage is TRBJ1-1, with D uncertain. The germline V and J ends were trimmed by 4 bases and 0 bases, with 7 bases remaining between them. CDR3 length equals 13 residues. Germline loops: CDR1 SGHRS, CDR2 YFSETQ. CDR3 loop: CASSLTLNTEAFF. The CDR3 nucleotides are TGCGCCAGCAGCCTAACCCTGAACACTGAAGCTTTCTTT.

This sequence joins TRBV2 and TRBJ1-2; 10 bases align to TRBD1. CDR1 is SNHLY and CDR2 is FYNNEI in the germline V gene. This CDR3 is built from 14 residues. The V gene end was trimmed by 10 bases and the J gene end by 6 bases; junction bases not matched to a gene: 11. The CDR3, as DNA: TGTGCCATCAGGCACGGGACAGGGGAAGATGGCTACACCTTC. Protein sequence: CAIRHGTGEDGYTF.

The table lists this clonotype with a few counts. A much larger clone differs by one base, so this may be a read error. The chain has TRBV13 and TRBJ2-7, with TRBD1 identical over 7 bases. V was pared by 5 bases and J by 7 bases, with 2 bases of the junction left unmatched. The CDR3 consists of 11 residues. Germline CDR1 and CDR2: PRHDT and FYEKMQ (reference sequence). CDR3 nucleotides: TGTGCCAGCAGCGAGGGGGCGGAGCAGTACTTC. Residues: CASSEGAEQYF.

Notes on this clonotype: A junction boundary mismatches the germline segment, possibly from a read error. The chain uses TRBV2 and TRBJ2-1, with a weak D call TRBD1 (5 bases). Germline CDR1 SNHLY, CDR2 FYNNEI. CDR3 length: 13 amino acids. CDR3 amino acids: CASSERDSGEHFF. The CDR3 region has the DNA TGTGCCAGCAGTGAGCGAGACAGTGGTGAGCATTTCTTC.

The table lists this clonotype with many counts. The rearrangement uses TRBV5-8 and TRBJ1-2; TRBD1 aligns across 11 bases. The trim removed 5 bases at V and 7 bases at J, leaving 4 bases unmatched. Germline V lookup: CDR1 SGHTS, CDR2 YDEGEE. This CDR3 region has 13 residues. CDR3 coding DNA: TGTGCCAGCAGAGGGGACAGGGGGTTTGGCTACACCTTC. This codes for CASRGDRGFGYTF.

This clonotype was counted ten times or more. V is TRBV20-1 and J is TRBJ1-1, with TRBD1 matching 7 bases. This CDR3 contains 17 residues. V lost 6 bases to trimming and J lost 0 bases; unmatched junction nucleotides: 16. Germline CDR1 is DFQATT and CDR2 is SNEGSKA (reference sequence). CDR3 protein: CSAPMRGPTPLNTEAFF. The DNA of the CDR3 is TGCAGTGCCCCCATGAGGGGGCCCACGCCATTGAACACTGAAGCTTTCTTT.

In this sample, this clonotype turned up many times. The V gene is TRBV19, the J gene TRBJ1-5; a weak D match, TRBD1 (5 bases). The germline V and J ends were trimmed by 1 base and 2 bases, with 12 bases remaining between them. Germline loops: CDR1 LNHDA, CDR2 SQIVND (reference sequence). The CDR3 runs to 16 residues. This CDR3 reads CASSIAPRAGNQPQHF. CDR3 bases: TGTGCCAGTAGTATAGCCCCCAGGGCCGGCAATCAGCCCCAGCATTTT.

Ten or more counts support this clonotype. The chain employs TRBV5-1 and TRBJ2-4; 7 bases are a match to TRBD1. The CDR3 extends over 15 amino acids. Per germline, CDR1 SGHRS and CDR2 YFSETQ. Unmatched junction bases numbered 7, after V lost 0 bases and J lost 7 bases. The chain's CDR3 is CASSLGIGTVNIQYF. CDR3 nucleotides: TGCGCCAGCAGCTTGGGGATTGGGACAGTCAACATTCAGTACTTC.

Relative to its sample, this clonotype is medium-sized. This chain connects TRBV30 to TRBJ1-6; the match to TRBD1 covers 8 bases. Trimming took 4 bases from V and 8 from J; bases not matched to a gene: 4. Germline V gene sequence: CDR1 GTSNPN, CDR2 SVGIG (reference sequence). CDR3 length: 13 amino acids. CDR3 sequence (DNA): TGTGCCTGGATTGGACAGGGTGATTCACCCCTCCACTTT. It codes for CAWIGQGDSPLHF.

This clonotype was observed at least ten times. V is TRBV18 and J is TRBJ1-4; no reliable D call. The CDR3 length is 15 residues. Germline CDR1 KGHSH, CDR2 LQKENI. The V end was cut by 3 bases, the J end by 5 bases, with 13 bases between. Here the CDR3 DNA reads TGTGCCAGCTCACCCTCTGGGTCTTCAAATGAAAAACTGTTTTTT. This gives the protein CASSPSGSSNEKLFF.

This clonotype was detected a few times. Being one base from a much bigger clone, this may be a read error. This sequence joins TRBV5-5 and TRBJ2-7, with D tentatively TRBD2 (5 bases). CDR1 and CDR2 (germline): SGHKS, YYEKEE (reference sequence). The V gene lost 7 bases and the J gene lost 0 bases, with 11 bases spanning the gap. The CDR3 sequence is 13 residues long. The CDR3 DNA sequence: TGTGCCAGCCGAGCGGCGAGCTCCTACGAGCAGTACTTC. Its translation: CASRAASSYEQYF.

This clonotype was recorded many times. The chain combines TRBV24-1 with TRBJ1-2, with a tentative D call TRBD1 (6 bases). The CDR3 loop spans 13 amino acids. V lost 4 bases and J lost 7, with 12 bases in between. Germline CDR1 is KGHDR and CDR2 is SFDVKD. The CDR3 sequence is CATSETGLGGYTF. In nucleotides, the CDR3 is TGTGCCACCAGTGAGACAGGTCTAGGTGGCTACACCTTC.

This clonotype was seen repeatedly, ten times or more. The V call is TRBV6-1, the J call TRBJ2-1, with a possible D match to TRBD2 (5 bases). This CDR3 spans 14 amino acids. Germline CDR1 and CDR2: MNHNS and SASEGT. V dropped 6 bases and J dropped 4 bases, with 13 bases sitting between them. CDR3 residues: CASSPGGEYNEQFF. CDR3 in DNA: TGTGCCAGCAGCCCCGGTGGGGAGTACAATGAGCAGTTCTTC.